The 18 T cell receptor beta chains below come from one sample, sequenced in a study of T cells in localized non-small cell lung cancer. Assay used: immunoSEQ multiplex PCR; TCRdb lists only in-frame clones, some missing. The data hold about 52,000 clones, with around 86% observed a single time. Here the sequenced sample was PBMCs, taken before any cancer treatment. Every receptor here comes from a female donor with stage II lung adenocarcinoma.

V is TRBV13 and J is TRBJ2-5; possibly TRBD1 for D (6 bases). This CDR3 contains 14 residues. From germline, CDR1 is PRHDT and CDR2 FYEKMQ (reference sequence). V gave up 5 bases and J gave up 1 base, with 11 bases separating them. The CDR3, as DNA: TGTGCCAGCAGCGACCGGGACACCCAAGAGACCCAGTACTTC. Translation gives CASSDRDTQETQYF.

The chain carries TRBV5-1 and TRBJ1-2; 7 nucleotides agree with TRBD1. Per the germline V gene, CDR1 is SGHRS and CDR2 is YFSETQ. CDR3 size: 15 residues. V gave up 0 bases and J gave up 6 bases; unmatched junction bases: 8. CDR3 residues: CASSLAQGGQNGYTF. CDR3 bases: TGCGCCAGCAGCTTGGCCCAAGGGGGCCAGAATGGCTACACCTTC.

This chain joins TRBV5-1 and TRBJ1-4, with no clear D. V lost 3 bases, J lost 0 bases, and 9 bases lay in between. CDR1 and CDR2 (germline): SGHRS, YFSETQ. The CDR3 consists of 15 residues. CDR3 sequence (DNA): TGCGCCAGCAGCTCCACTGGAGCAACTAATGAAAAACTGTTTTTT. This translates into CASSSTGATNEKLFF.

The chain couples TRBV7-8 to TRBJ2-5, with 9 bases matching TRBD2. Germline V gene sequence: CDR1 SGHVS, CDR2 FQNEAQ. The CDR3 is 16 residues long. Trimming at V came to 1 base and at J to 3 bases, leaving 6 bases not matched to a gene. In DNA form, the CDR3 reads TGTGCCAGCAGCTTAGTTCGAGCGGGGGGTAAAGAGACCCAGTACTTC. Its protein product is CASSLVRAGGKETQYF.

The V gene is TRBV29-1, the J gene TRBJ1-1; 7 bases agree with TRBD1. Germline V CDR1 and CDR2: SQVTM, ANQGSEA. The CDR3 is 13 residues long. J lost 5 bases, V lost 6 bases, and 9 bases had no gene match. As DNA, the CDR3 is TGCAGCGTCCGACAGGGAGTAGGGACTGAAGCTTTCTTT. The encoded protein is CSVRQGVGTEAFF.

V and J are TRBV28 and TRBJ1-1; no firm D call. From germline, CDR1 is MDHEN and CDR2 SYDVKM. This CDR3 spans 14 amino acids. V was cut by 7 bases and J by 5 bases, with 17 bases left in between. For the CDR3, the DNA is TGTGCCAGCACCTCAAGGGCCTCTAGGACTGAAGCTTTCTTT. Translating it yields CASTSRASRTEAFF.

The CDR3 nucleotides read TGTGCCAGCAGCCCCGGGACGCGGGGCTACACCTTC. Translation: CASSPGTRGYTF. The V and J genes are TRBV5-4 and TRBJ1-2, with D perhaps matching TRBD1 (5 bases). CDR3 length: 12 residues. In germline, CDR1 is SGHNT, CDR2 YYREEE (reference sequence). V was trimmed by 4 bases and J by 8 bases, leaving 12 bases between them.

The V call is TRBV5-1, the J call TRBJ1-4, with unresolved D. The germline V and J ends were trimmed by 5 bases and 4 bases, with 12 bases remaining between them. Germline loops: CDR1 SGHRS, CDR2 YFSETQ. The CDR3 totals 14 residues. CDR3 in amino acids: CASRAVPNNEKLFF. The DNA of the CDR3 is TGCGCCAGCAGGGCAGTTCCTAATAATGAAAAACTGTTTTTT. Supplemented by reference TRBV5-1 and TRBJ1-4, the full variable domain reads KAGVTQTPRYLIKTRGQQVTLSCSPISGHRSVSWYQQTPGQGLQFLFEYFSETQRNKGNFPGRFSGRQFSNSRSEMNVSTLELGDSALYLCASRAVPNNEKLFFGSGTQLSVL.

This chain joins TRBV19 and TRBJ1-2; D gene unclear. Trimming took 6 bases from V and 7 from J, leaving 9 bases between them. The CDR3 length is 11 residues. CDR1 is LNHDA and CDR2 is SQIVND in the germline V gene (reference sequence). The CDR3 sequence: CASSNTGGYTF. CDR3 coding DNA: TGTGCCAGTAGCAATACGGGTGGCTACACCTTC. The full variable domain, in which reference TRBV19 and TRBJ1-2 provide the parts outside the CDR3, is DGGITQSPKYLFRKEGQNVTLSCEQNLNHDAMYWYRQDPGQGLRLIYYSQIVNDFQKGDIAEGYSVSREKKESFPLTVTSAQKNPTAFYLCASSNTGGYTFGSGTRLTVV.

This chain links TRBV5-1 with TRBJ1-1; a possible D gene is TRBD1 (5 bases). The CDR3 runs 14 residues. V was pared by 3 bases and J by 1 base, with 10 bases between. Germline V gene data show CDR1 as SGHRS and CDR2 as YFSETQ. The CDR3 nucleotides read TGCGCCAGCAGCTCGATCACAGGGAACACTGAAGCTTTCTTT. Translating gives CASSSITGNTEAFF.

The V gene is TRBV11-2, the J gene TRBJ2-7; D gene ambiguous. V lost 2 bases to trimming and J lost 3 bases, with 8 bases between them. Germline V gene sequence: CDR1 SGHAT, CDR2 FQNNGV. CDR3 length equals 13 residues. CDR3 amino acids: CASSLNRFYEQYF. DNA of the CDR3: TGTGCCAGCAGCTTAAACAGATTCTACGAGCAGTACTTC.

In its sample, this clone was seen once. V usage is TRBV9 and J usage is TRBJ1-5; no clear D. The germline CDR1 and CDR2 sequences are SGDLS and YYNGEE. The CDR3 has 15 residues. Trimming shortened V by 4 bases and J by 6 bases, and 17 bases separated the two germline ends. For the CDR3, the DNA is TGTGCCAGCAGCCCCTGGGAAGGGATCGGTCAGCCCCAGCATTTT. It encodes CASSPWEGIGQPQHF. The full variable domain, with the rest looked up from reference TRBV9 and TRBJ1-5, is DSGVTQTPKHLITATGQRVTLRCSPRSGDLSVYWYQQSLDQGLQFLIQYYNGEERAKGNILERFSAQQFPDLHSELNLSSLELGDSALYFCASSPWEGIGQPQHFGDGTRLSIL.

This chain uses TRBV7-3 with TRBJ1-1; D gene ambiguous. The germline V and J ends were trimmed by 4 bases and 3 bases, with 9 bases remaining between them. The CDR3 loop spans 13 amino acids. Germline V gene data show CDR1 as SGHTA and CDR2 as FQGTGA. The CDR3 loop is CASSSRPHTEAFF. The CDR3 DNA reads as TGTGCCAGCAGCTCCCGCCCCCACACTGAAGCTTTCTTT.

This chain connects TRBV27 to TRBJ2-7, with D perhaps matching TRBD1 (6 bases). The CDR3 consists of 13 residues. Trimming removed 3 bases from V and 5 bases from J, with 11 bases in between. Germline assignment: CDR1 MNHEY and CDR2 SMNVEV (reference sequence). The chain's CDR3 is CASSFGQGNEQYF. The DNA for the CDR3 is TGTGCCAGCAGTTTCGGGCAGGGGAACGAGCAGTACTTC.

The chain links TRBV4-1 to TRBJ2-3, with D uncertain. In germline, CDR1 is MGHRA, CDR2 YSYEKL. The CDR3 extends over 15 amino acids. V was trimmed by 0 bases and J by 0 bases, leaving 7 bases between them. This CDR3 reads CASSQDRRSTDTQYF. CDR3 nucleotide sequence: TGCGCCAGCAGCCAAGATCGCAGAAGCACAGATACGCAGTATTTT.

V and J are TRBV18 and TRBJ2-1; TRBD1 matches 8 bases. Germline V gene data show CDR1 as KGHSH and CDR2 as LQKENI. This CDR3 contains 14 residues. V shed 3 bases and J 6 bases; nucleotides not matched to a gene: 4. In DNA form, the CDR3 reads TGTGCCAGCTCACCGGACAGGGCCAGCAATGAGCAGTTCTTC. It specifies CASSPDRASNEQFF.

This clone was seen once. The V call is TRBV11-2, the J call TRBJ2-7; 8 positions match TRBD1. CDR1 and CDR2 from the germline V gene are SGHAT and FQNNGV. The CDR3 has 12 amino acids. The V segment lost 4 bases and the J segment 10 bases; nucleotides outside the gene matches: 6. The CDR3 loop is CASSSGGPGQYF. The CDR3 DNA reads TGTGCCAGCAGCTCAGGGGGCCCCGGACAGTACTTC.

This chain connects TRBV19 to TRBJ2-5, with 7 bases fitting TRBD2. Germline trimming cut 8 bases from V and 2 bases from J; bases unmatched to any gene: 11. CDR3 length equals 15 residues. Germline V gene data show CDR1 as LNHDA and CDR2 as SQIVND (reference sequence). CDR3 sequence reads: CASRVQRGGQETQYF. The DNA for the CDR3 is TGTGCCAGTCGGGTGCAGCGGGGAGGGCAAGAGACCCAGTACTTC.